This T cell receptor beta chain is from a study of T cells after yellow fever vaccination (dated by TCRdb to the late 2010s). In terms of the full investigation: The SMART-Seq v4 Ultra Low Input RNA kit was used to prepare libraries from fractions with low cell numbers. Blood was collected at multiple timepoints before and after primary and secondary immunization, and bulk PBMC replicates and cell subsets were isolated. To track T-cell clones before and after primary and booster YFV17D yellow fever vaccination, bulk TCR alpha and beta repertoires were sequenced longitudinally. Two healthy male donors, one aged 18 to 29 and one aged 30 to 40 years, made up the cohort.

This clonotype was seen more than once but under ten times. What this receptor recognizes is not known. No base quality information exists; no much larger clone differs at one position. TCR cDNA was made using 5'RACE template switching, a step that added a universal primer site and unique molecular identifiers. Priming of cDNA synthesis was performed from both the TCR alpha and TCR beta constant segments. Two PCR steps were used to amplify libraries, with sample barcodes and sequencing adapters being added in the second step. Sequencing of the libraries was done on either Illumina HiSeq 2500 (2x100 bp) or NovaSeq (2x150 bp). As for the original processing: Reads were demultiplexed and collapsed into UMI consensus sequences with MIGEC, and V(D)J alignment was performed with MiXCR. Vaccine-responding clonotypes were defined with edgeR using replicate PBMC samples, requiring FDR below 0.01 and a log2 fold change above 5 up to day 15. CD4 or CD8 identity was assigned to each bulk clonotype according to whether the clonotype was present at higher abundance in the sequenced CD4 repertoire or the sequenced CD8 repertoire. TCRdb applied fastp at Q25 and MiXCR to the public reads, then kept only in-frame beta chains. One record per CDR3 amino acid sequence lists the most common genes and DNA. These V and J calls derive from TCRdb rather than the authors' analysis. The sample table records hundreds of thousands of distinct CDR3 sequences; 6.2% of these occur just once. The ten largest clonotypes hold around 16% of the sample.

The treatment or condition label for this specimen denotes: live attenuated yellow fever vaccine strain. Two biological replicates of bulk PBMCs were collected at each blood-draw timepoint. A standard Ficoll-Paque protocol was used to isolate PBMCs from peripheral blood. TriZol was used to extract RNA from bulk PBMCs, CD4 and CD8 fractions, and dextramer-positive and dextramer-negative fractions. Broader findings and caveats from the paper: A small share of clonotypes occurred in both CD4 and CD8 compartments, likely arising from convergent recombination. Most clones expanded after primary vaccination (around 97% of CD4 and roughly 90% of CD8) were re-detected after the booster, suggesting that broad memory maintenance occurred. Because only two donors were included in the study, the extent to which the findings can be generalized is limited. FACS-sorted repertoires could contain abundant contaminating clonotypes from the bulk population, so computational filtering was required. The secondary T-cell response was weaker than the primary response but faster, peaking on day 5 instead of day 15.

Trimmed from V: 0 bases; trimmed from J: 1 base; junction bases lacking a gene match: 7. CDR1 and CDR2 (SGHRS, YFSETQ) derive from the germline V gene. From cysteine to phenylalanine, the CDR3 is 17 amino acids long. CDR3 DNA is the only sequence kept; it has 51 bases, read in frame from the first base. The TCR originated in a man aged 25-45 years who received the YFV17D yellow fever vaccine. The sample was PBMCs, taken 5 days after the yellow fever booster vaccination. The rearranged chain carries TRBV5-1 and TRBJ2-7; the central 10 bases match TRBD2. The CDR3 protein sequence reads: CASSLASETSGSYEQYF. The DNA is TGCGCCAGCAGCTTGGCGTCCGAGACTAGCGGGTCCTACGAGCAGTACTTC.